Following are 6 T cell receptor beta chains from one sample sequenced in a study of cytomegalovirus exposure and HLA in healthy donors. The study ran its PCR with 60 Vbeta and 13 Jbeta primers. The data were produced by immunoSEQ multiplex PCR, yet TCRdb's version contains in-frame clones alone and is incomplete. Of about 120,000 clones listed, less than 85% were seen once; the top ten hold more than 1%. The sample consisted of PBMCs. These receptors came from a female donor in good health and CMV-seronegative.

V gene TRBV29-1 combines with J gene TRBJ2-3; TRBD2 agrees at 11 bases. The V gene's germline CDR1 is SQVTM and CDR2 ANQGSEA. The CDR3 runs to 15 residues. J gave up 2 bases and V 4 bases, and 5 bases lay outside the gene matches. In DNA, the CDR3 is TGCAGCGTTGCTCGACTAGCGGGGATCACAGATACGCAGTATTTT. Protein sequence: CSVARLAGITDTQYF.

The J gene is TRBJ2-3, the V gene TRBV4-2; 11 positions agree with TRBD2. CDR1 and CDR2 from the germline V gene are LGHNA and YNFKEQ. V was pared by 0 bases and J by 6 bases, with 8 bases of the junction left unmatched. CDR3 size: 17 residues. DNA for the CDR3: TGTGCCAGCAGCCAAGATGGAGGGACTAGCGGTGCGGATACGCAGTATTTT. The encoded protein is CASSQDGGTSGADTQYF.

The V gene is TRBV13, the J gene TRBJ1-1, with 7 bases identical to TRBD1. V lost 10 bases and J lost 4; bases outside the gene matches: 12. Germline V gene data show CDR1 as PRHDT and CDR2 as FYEKMQ (reference sequence). The CDR3 extends over 14 amino acids. The CDR3 DNA is TGTGCCACCGCCCCCAGGGGGATATCCACTGAAGCTTTCTTT. It is translated as CATAPRGISTEAFF.

This clone was detected only once. The V and J genes are TRBV18 and TRBJ2-1, with D tentatively TRBD2 (6 bases). Per the germline V gene, CDR1 is KGHSH and CDR2 is LQKENI. The V end was cut by 2 bases, the J end by 5 bases, with 13 bases between. The CDR3 totals 15 residues. The CDR3 loop is CASSPMGEVHNEQFF. The DNA for the CDR3 is TGTGCCAGCTCACCAATGGGGGAGGTCCACAATGAGCAGTTCTTC.

The chain recombines TRBV11-1 with TRBJ1-1; D is unclear. Trimming cost V 6 bases and J 1 base, with 9 bases left between them. Germline CDR1 is SGHAT and CDR2 is FQDESV (reference sequence). The CDR3 is 13 amino acids. The CDR3 spells CASSRGPNTEAFF. DNA for the CDR3: TGTGCCAGCAGTCGCGGCCCGAACACTGAAGCTTTCTTT.

Only one count was recorded for this clone. V usage is TRBV5-4 and J usage is TRBJ1-4, with D possibly matching TRBD1 (5 bases). Germline CDR1 SGHNT, CDR2 YYREEE (reference sequence). CDR3 size: 14 residues. The ends were cut back, 1 base at V and 12 bases at J, with 16 bases in the middle. CDR3 protein: CASSLRQHSPQLFF. CDR3 nucleotide sequence: TGTGCCAGCAGCTTGAGACAGCATTCCCCCCAACTGTTTTTT. Looking up the rest from reference TRBV5-4 and TRBJ1-4 gives the full variable domain: ETGVTQSPTHLIKTRGQQVTLRCSSQSGHNTVSWYQQALGQGPQFIFQYYREEENGRGNFPPRFSGLQFPNYSSELNVNALELDDSALYLCASSLRQHSPQLFFGSGTQLSVL.